These 25 T cell receptor beta chains came from one sample sequenced in a study of CD8+CD57+ T cells in acquired aplastic anemia. All sequencing subjects had displayed CD8+CD57+ cell expansion on flow cytometry. Genomic DNA templated the TCR beta VDJ and CDR3 profiling. TCRdb itself ran the reads through MiXCR, one entry per CDR3 protein. The sample contains approximately 180,000 distinct CDR3 sequences, approximately 48% of which appear only once. Sequenced material: sorted CD4+, CD8+, or CD8+CD57+ T cells (not recorded which) from PBMCs. The receptor set was obtained from a human donor with aplastic anemia.

The genes are TRBV13 and TRBJ2-7; a possible D gene is TRBD1 (6 bases). Germline loops: CDR1 PRHDT, CDR2 FYEKMQ (reference sequence). The CDR3 has 13 residues. V gave up 7 bases and J gave up 1 base, with 11 bases separating them. The CDR3: CASILQGSYEQYF. The CDR3 coding sequence is TGTGCCAGCATCCTTCAGGGGTCCTACGAGCAGTACTTC.

Only a few counts were recorded for this clonotype. The gene calls are TRBV5-1 and TRBJ2-7; 9 bases are shared with TRBD1. V lost 1 base and J lost 5; bases outside the gene matches: 7. CDR3 length: 15 amino acids. The germline CDR1 and CDR2 sequences are SGHRS and YFSETQ. CDR3 sequence: CASSLRTGGFNEQYF. CDR3 bases: TGCGCCAGCAGCTTGCGAACAGGGGGCTTTAACGAGCAGTACTTC.

This clonotype was recorded at least ten times. This CDR3 reads CASSLMTGPQPQHF. The CDR3 nucleotides are TGTGCCAGCAGCCTGATGACAGGTCCTCAGCCCCAGCATTTT. V is TRBV16 and J is TRBJ1-5, with D perhaps matching TRBD1 (6 bases). V was pared by 4 bases and J by 6 bases, with 13 bases between. This CDR3 is 14 amino acids long. Germline V lookup: CDR1 KGHSY, CDR2 FQNENV.

This clonotype has only a few counts. J is TRBJ2-5 and V is TRBV28; TRBD1 matches at 9 bases. V trimming: 4 bases; J trimming: 1 base; junction bases outside the gene matches: 1. The CDR3 consists of 14 residues. In germline, CDR1 is MDHEN, CDR2 SYDVKM. CDR3 protein: CASSSTGGQETQYF. CDR3 sequence (DNA): TGTGCCAGCAGTTCGACAGGGGGCCAAGAGACCCAGTACTTC.

The chain employs TRBV9 and TRBJ1-5, with 7 bases matching TRBD1. Trimming removed 0 bases from V and 6 bases from J; junction bases left unmatched: 6. In germline, CDR1 is SGDLS, CDR2 YYNGEE. This CDR3 is 15 amino acids long. As DNA, the CDR3 is TGTGCCAGCAGCGTAGAGGCAGGGGGAGGTCAGCCCCAGCATTTT. Translated: CASSVEAGGGQPQHF.

The sample holds many counts of this clonotype. The chain uses TRBV25-1 and TRBJ2-2; no clear D. Trimming cost V 6 bases and J 3 bases, with 8 bases left between them. The V gene's germline CDR1 is MGHDK and CDR2 SYGVNS. This CDR3 is built from 13 residues. CDR3 region: CASRARDTGELFF. CDR3 DNA: TGTGCCAGCAGGGCCCGGGACACCGGGGAGCTGTTTTTT.

The J gene is TRBJ2-3, the V gene TRBV24-1; 8 bases map to TRBD2. Losses at the gene ends were 4 bases for V and 0 bases for J; bases not matched to a gene: 5. This CDR3 comprises 16 residues. Germline assignment: CDR1 KGHDR and CDR2 SFDVKD. CDR3 in amino acids: CATSDPTSASTDTQYF. The CDR3 DNA reads as TGTGCCACCAGTGACCCGACTAGCGCTAGCACAGATACGCAGTATTTT.

CDR3 protein: CASSPGQGSVYEQYF. CDR3 in DNA: TGTGCCAGCAGTCCCGGACAGGGAAGTGTCTACGAGCAGTACTTC. V and J are TRBV2 and TRBJ2-7; 8 bases are a match to TRBD1. The CDR3 length is 15 residues. The ends lost 5 bases at V and 3 bases at J; junction bases unmatched: 9. Germline-derived CDR1 and CDR2 are SNHLY and FYNNEI.

This clonotype was seen a few times. The chain employs TRBV5-1 and TRBJ2-3; D may match TRBD1 or TRBD2 (6 bases each). CDR1 and CDR2 (germline): SGHRS, YFSETQ. The CDR3 loop spans 13 amino acids. Trimming stripped 5 bases from V and 3 bases from J, with 10 bases between. The CDR3 bases are TGCGCCAGCAGGGGGGGCGGGACAGATACGCAGTATTTT. Amino acid sequence: CASRGGGTDTQYF.

This clonotype was counted between two and nine times. The chain joins TRBV24-1 to TRBJ2-1; D may match TRBD1 or TRBD2 (5 bases each). Trimming left V 5 bases short and J 8 bases short, with 21 bases between. This CDR3 is 16 amino acids long. Germline V gene sequence: CDR1 KGHDR, CDR2 SFDVKD. CDR3 amino acids: CATSGLRGGFFDEQFF. The CDR3 nucleotides are TGTGCCACCAGTGGATTGAGGGGCGGTTTCTTCGATGAGCAGTTCTTC.

This clonotype was detected ten times or more. V and J are TRBV29-1 and TRBJ1-2; D uncertain. CDR3 length: 13 amino acids. Trimming pared 0 bases from V and 5 bases from J, leaving 10 bases between. Germline lookup yields CDR1 SQVTM and CDR2 ANQGSEA. The CDR3 region is CSVEEVLGYGYTF. CDR3 in DNA: TGCAGCGTTGAAGAGGTACTGGGTTATGGCTACACCTTC.

The CDR3 reads CASSALLAAADTQYF. The CDR3 bases are TGTGCCAGCAGCGCGCTACTAGCGGCGGCAGATACGCAGTATTTT. The gene calls are TRBV2 and TRBJ2-3, with 8 nucleotides matching TRBD2. Trimming cost V 6 bases and J 4 bases; bases outside gene matches: 9. Per germline, CDR1 SNHLY and CDR2 FYNNEI. This CDR3 comprises 15 residues.

This clonotype was seen a few times. It may be a read error: a sequence one base away is much more abundant. This rearrangement joins TRBV9 to TRBJ1-3; no clear D gene. The CDR3 sequence is 14 residues long. CDR1 SGDLS and CDR2 YYNGEE come from the germline V gene. CDR3 DNA: TGTGCCAGCAGCGTAGGGGGATCTGGAAACACCACATATTTT. Its protein is CASSVGGSGNTTYF.

This chain links TRBV5-1 with TRBJ1-1, with D tentatively TRBD1 (5 bases). V was shortened by 0 bases and J by 6 bases, with 12 bases between the two germline ends. Germline V gene sequence: CDR1 SGHRS, CDR2 YFSETQ. The CDR3 extends over 14 amino acids. This chain's CDR3 is CASSLEGQGAEAFF. The CDR3 DNA is TGCGCCAGCAGCTTGGAAGGGCAGGGTGCTGAAGCTTTCTTT.

This clonotype was observed many times. The chain has TRBV7-9 and TRBJ2-3; D may match TRBD1 or TRBD2 (5 bases each). The CDR3 has 14 residues. CDR1 is SEHNR, CDR2 FQNEAQ, per germline (reference sequence). V gave up 5 bases and J gave up 5 bases, with 14 bases separating them. The CDR3 loop is CASSPGPGGDTQYF. DNA for the CDR3: TGTGCCAGCAGCCCGGGTCCTGGGGGAGATACGCAGTATTTT.

This clonotype has just a few counts. The chain recombines TRBV2 with TRBJ2-7; D gene uncertain. This CDR3 comprises 13 residues. The germline V gene encodes CDR1 SNHLY and CDR2 FYNNEI. Trimming removed 6 bases from V and 1 base from J, with 10 bases in between. The CDR3 sequence: CASSSTASYEQYF. CDR3 nucleotides: TGTGCCAGCAGCTCGACGGCATCCTACGAGCAGTACTTC.

V gene TRBV10-3 combines with J gene TRBJ2-1, with 12 bases matching TRBD2. The CDR3 contains 17 residues. Germline CDR1 ENHRY, CDR2 SYGVKD. Germline trimming cut 7 bases from V and 9 bases from J; bases unmatched to any gene: 16. In nucleotides, the CDR3 is TGTGCCATCACCCGGACTAGCGGGGCCCCCCCTTCCGGTGAGCAGTTCTTC. Translated, it gives CAITRTSGAPPSGEQFF.

This clonotype was observed many times. The J gene is TRBJ2-3, the V gene TRBV5-1; TRBD1 agrees at 10 bases. Germline values: CDR1 SGHRS, CDR2 YFSETQ. J gave up 4 bases and V 2 bases, and 7 bases lay outside the gene matches. There are 16 residues in the CDR3. In DNA, the CDR3 is TGCGCCAGCAGCTTTGCCGGGACAGGGGTGCCAGATACGCAGTATTTT. It codes for CASSFAGTGVPDTQYF.

The gene calls are TRBV20-1 and TRBJ1-1; TRBD1 agrees at 8 bases. The V and J ends lost 6 bases and 4 bases, in that order; junction bases with no gene match: 16. CDR3 size: 16 residues. Germline assignment: CDR1 DFQATT and CDR2 SNEGSKA (reference sequence). CDR3 residues: CSAKRLGQEVRTEAFF. The CDR3, as DNA: TGCAGTGCCAAGAGGCTGGGACAGGAAGTGCGCACTGAAGCTTTCTTT.

The chain recombines TRBV4-3 with TRBJ2-6; D is possibly TRBD1 (6 bases). CDR1 and CDR2 from the germline V gene are LGHNA and YSLEER. V was shortened by 3 bases and J by 1 base, with 16 bases between the two germline ends. The CDR3 is made up of 18 amino acids. CDR3 sequence: CASSHNPGQKSGANVLTF. CDR3 DNA: TGCGCCAGCAGCCACAACCCTGGACAGAAGTCTGGGGCCAACGTCCTGACTTTC.

The rearrangement uses TRBV20-1 and TRBJ2-7, with TRBD2 matching 8 bases. Germline V lookup: CDR1 DFQATT, CDR2 SNEGSKA (reference sequence). The ends lost 0 bases at V and 3 bases at J; junction bases unmatched: 1. CDR3 length equals 13 residues. The CDR3 is CSARDAGGYEQYF. The DNA of the CDR3 is TGCAGTGCTAGAGATGCGGGGGGCTACGAGCAGTACTTC.

A few counts support this clonotype. The V gene is TRBV11-2, the J gene TRBJ2-1; D unclear. This CDR3 is built from 11 residues. The germline gives CDR1 SGHAT, CDR2 FQNNGV. The V end lost 1 base, the J end lost 9 bases, and 4 bases lay between the germline ends. Here the CDR3 reads CASSLGAEQFF. In nucleotides, the CDR3 is TGTGCCAGCAGCTTAGGTGCTGAGCAGTTCTTC.

This chain joins TRBV9 and TRBJ2-7; 13 bases align to TRBD2. This CDR3 contains 13 residues. Germline CDR1 SGDLS, CDR2 YYNGEE. V lost 3 bases to trimming and J lost 6 bases; unmatched junction nucleotides: 0. The CDR3 sequence is CASSGTSGSEQYF. DNA for the CDR3: TGTGCCAGCAGCGGGACTAGCGGGAGCGAGCAGTACTTC.

Written as DNA, the CDR3 is TGTGCCAGCGGGGGGACGGGAGGACAACAGCCCCAGCATTTT. Residues: CASGGTGGQQPQHF. V gene TRBV12-3 or TRBV12-4 combines with J gene TRBJ1-5; weak D call: TRBD1 (5 bases). The CDR3 has 14 amino acids. The V end was cut by 8 bases, the J end by 7 bases, with 18 bases between.

This clonotype was counted ten times or more. This chain uses TRBV3-1 with TRBJ1-6; 7 bases fit TRBD1. The V and J ends lost 4 bases and 7 bases, in that order; junction bases with no gene match: 7. Germline lookup yields CDR1 LGHDT and CDR2 YNNKEL (reference sequence). The CDR3 spans 15 residues. The CDR3 here is CASSPPGTANSPLHF. The CDR3 DNA is TGTGCCAGCAGCCCCCCCGGGACAGCAAATTCACCCCTCCACTTT. Looking up the rest from reference TRBV3-1 and TRBJ1-6 gives the full variable domain: DTAVSQTPKYLVTQMGNDKSIKCEQNLGHDTMYWYKQDSKKFLKIMFSYNNKELIINETVPNRFSPKSPDKAHLNLHINSLELGDSAVYFCASSPPGTANSPLHFGNGTRLTVT.